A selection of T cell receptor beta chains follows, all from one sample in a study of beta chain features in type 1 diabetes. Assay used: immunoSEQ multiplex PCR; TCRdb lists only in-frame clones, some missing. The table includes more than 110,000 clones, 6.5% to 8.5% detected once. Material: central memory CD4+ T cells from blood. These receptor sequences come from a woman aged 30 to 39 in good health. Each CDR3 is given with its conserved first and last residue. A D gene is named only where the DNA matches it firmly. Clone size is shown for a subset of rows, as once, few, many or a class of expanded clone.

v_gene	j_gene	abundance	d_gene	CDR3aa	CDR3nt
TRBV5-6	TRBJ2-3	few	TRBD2	CASSPMGGSGDTQYF	TGTGCCAGCAGCCCCATGGGCGGGAGCGGAGATACGCAGTATTTT
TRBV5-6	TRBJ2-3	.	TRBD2	CASSTLAGGPSSSQAQYF	TGTGCCAGCAGCACACTAGCGGGAGGGCCATCCTCTTCACAGGCGCAGTATTTT
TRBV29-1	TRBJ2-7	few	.	CSAAGQNYEQYF	TGCAGCGCCGCGGGACAGAACTACGAGCAGTACTTC
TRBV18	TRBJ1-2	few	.	CASSPLGEAYGYTF	TGTGCCAGCTCACCACTAGGGGAGGCCTATGGCTACACCTTC
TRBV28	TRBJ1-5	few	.	CASRPSLNQPQHF	TGTGCCAGCAGGCCTTCTCTAAATCAGCCCCAGCATTTT
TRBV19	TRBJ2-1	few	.	CASSTLARNYNEQFF	TGTGCCAGTAGTACCCTAGCGCGTAACTACAATGAGCAGTTCTTC
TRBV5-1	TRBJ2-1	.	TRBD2	CASSVAGTSDFYNEQFF	TGCGCCAGCAGCGTGGCCGGGACTAGCGATTTCTACAATGAGCAGTTCTTC
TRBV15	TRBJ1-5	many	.	CATSRDVRDSQHF	TGTGCCACCAGCAGAGATGTGCGGGATTCCCAGCATTTT
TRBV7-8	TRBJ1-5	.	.	CASSLTGISNQPQHF	TGTGCCAGCAGCTTGACAGGAATTAGCAATCAGCCCCAGCATTTT
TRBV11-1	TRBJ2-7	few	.	CASSFGQGPLYEQYF	TGTGCCAGCAGCTTCGGTCAGGGCCCCCTCTACGAGCAGTACTTC
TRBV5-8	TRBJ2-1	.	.	CASSTGPTRARFF	TGTGCCAGCAGTACAGGACCCACCCGAGCGCGGTTCTTC
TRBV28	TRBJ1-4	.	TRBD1	CASSQQGLNEKLFF	TGTGCCAGCAGTCAACAGGGGCTCAATGAAAAACTGTTTTTT
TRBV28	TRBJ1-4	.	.	CASSSLTGSNEKLFF	TGTGCCAGCAGCTCATTAACGGGGAGTAATGAAAAACTGTTTTTT
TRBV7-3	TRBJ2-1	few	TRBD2	CASSLRLAGYDEQFF	TGTGCCAGCAGCTTAAGGCTAGCGGGATACGATGAGCAGTTCTTC
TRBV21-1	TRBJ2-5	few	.	CASSNLAGQETQYF	TGTGCCAGCAGCAACCTAGCGGGGCAAGAGACCCAGTACTTC
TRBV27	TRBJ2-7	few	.	CASSPNRSENGAYEQYF	TGTGCCAGCAGCCCTAATCGTTCGGAGAACGGGGCCTACGAGCAGTACTTC
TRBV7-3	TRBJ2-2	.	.	CASSPYQAGELFF	TGTGCCAGCAGCCCCTACCAGGCCGGGGAGCTGTTTTTT
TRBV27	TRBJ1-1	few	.	CASGQNTEAFF	TGTGCCAGCGGCCAGAACACTGAAGCTTTCTTT
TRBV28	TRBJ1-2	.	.	CASSLGPGREGGYTF	TGTGCCAGCAGTTTGGGTCCCGGGAGAGAAGGTGGCTACACCTTC
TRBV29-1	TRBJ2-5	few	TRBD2	CSVASGRVLETQYF	TGCAGCGTTGCGAGCGGGAGGGTATTAGAGACCCAGTACTTC
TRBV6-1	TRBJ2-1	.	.	CASLPGGSSYNEQFF	TGTGCCAGTCTGCCGGGCGGGTCCTCCTACAATGAGCAGTTCTTC
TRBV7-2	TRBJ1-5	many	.	CASSLAGTQNQPQHF	TGTGCCAGCAGCTTAGCGGGGACACAAAATCAGCCCCAGCATTTT
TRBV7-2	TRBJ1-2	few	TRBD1	CASSLVEGARGYTF	TGTGCCAGCAGCTTAGTAGAGGGGGCGCGAGGCTACACCTTC
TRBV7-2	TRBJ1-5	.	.	CASSTQVDQPQHF	TGTGCCAGCAGCACGCAGGTCGATCAGCCCCAGCATTTT
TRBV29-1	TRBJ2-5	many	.	CSVEDGLIQETQYF	TGCAGCGTTGAAGACGGACTGATACAAGAGACCCAGTACTTC
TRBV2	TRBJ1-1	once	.	CASTLTAGMNTEAFF	TGTGCCAGCACTCTTACGGCGGGGATGAACACTGAAGCTTTCTTT
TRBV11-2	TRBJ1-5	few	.	CASSLAAGNQPQHF	TGTGCCAGCAGCTTAGCTGCGGGTAATCAGCCCCAGCATTTT
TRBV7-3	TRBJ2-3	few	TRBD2	CASSFPRTSGVTGTDTQYF	TGTGCCAGCAGCTTCCCCCGGACTAGCGGGGTGACAGGCACAGATACGCAGTATTTT